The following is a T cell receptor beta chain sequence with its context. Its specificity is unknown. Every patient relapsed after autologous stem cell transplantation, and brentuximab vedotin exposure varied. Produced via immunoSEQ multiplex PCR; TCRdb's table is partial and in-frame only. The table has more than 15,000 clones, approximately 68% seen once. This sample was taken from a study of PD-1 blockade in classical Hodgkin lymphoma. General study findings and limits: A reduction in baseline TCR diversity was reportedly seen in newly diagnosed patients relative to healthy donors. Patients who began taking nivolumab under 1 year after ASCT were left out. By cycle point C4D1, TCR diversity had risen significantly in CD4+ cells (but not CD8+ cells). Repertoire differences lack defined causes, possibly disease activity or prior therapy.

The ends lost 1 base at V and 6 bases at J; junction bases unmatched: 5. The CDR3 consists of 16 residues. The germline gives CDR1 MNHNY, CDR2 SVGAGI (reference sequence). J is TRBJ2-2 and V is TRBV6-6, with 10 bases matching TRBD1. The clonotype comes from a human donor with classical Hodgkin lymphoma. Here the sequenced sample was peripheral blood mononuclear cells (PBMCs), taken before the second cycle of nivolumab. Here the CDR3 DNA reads TGTGCCAGCAGTTACTTGGGACAGGGGAGGGCCGGGGAGCTGTTTTTT. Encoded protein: CASSYLGQGRAGELFF.